The rows below give T cell receptor beta chains drawn from one sample of a study of shared clonotypes between healthy human individuals. Data came from immunoSEQ multiplex PCR; TCRdb stores just in-frame clones and leaves some out. The sample holds 600,000 to 800,000 clones, around 70% seen once. Sequenced input: memory CD4+ T cells sorted from blood. The receptor source for this set is a woman aged 25 to 39 in good health. The CDR3 runs from the conserved cysteine through the conserved F or W. A D gene is named only where the DNA matches it firmly. For some rows the clone size is stated as once, few or many, or as a class when expanded; others skip it.

size: few; V: TRBV7-9; J: TRBJ2-5; D: .; DNA: TGTGCCAGCAGCTTAGTGTTAGGGTACGGAGAGACCCAGTACTTC; CDR3: CASSLVLGYGETQYF
size: .; V: TRBV27; J: TRBJ2-2; D: .; DNA: TGTGCCAGCAGTCTAGAACCGAGCGGGGAGCTGTTTTTT; CDR3: CASSLEPSGELFF
size: .; V: TRBV2; J: TRBJ1-5; D: TRBD1; DNA: TGTGCCAGCAGTGAAAGTGACAGGGTTCAGCCCCAGCATTTT; CDR3: CASSESDRVQPQHF
size: .; V: TRBV30; J: TRBJ1-4; D: .; DNA: TGTGCCTGGAGACGTAATGGACGGAACTCTAATGAAAAACTGTTTTTT; CDR3: CAWRRNGRNSNEKLFF
size: .; V: TRBV5-1; J: TRBJ2-7; D: TRBD2; DNA: TGCGCCAGCAGCCCTGGGACTAGCGGGACCAGCTCCTACGAGCAGTACTTC; CDR3: CASSPGTSGTSSYEQYF
size: .; V: TRBV10-3; J: TRBJ2-3; D: TRBD2; DNA: TGTGCCACATGGACTAGCGGGAGCACAGATACGCAGTATTTT; CDR3: CATWTSGSTDTQYF
size: .; V: TRBV6-6; J: TRBJ1-1; D: .; DNA: TGTGCCAGCAGTTCCAGGACAGACCCCAAGAACACTGAAGCTTTCTTT; CDR3: CASSSRTDPKNTEAFF
size: .; V: TRBV27; J: TRBJ1-5; D: TRBD1; DNA: TGTGCCAGCAGTCAAGGACAGGGTGGCCTACAGCCCCAGCATTTT; CDR3: CASSQGQGGLQPQHF
size: .; V: TRBV9; J: TRBJ2-1; D: .; DNA: TGTGCCAGCAGCGTAGCACTAGCTATATACAATGAGCAGTTCTTC; CDR3: CASSVALAIYNEQFF
size: .; V: TRBV6-9; J: TRBJ2-5; D: .; DNA: TGTGCCAGCAGTTTTAAGGAGTTGGAGGAGACCCAGTACTTC; CDR3: CASSFKELEETQYF
size: .; V: TRBV28; J: TRBJ2-7; D: .; DNA: TGTGCCAGCAGCCCCTCAGGTGGCCACTCCTACGAGCAGTACTTC; CDR3: CASSPSGGHSYEQYF
size: once; V: TRBV7-9; J: TRBJ2-6; D: .; DNA: TGTGCCAGCAGCGAAAACTGGGGCTCTGGGGCCAACGTCCTGACTTTC; CDR3: CASSENWGSGANVLTF
size: .; V: TRBV18; J: TRBJ2-7; D: .; DNA: TGTGCCAGCTCACCAACCGGCACCTACGAGCAGTACTTC; CDR3: CASSPTGTYEQYF
size: .; V: TRBV19; J: TRBJ1-1; D: .; DNA: TGTGCCAGTAGTACGAACAGGGCGAACACTGAAGCTTTCTTT; CDR3: CASSTNRANTEAFF
size: few; V: TRBV2; J: TRBJ2-5; D: TRBD2; DNA: TGTGCCAGCAGATCAGAGCGGGGAGTCTCAGGGGAGACCCAGTACTTC; CDR3: CASRSERGVSGETQYF
size: .; V: TRBV7-7; J: TRBJ1-5; D: .; DNA: TGTGCCAGCAGCCTCCCGCAGGGCAATCAGCCCCAGCATTTT; CDR3: CASSLPQGNQPQHF
size: .; V: TRBV7-6; J: TRBJ2-6; D: TRBD1; DNA: TGTGCCAGCAGCTTAGCGGGACAGGGTGGCTCTGGGGCCAACGTCCTGACTTTC; CDR3: CASSLAGQGGSGANVLTF
size: .; V: TRBV28; J: TRBJ2-4; D: .; DNA: TGTGCCAGCAGTTTATTGGCAGGGTATTACATTCAGTACTTC; CDR3: CASSLLAGYYIQYF
size: once; V: TRBV25-1; J: TRBJ2-7; D: TRBD2; DNA: TGTGCCAGCAGCCCACCCGGACTAGCCGAGAACTACGAGCAGTACTTC; CDR3: CASSPPGLAENYEQYF
size: .; V: TRBV7-2; J: TRBJ2-1; D: TRBD2; DNA: TGTGCCAGCAGCTCGCCCGGACTAGCGATCTACAATGAGCAGTTCTTC; CDR3: CASSSPGLAIYNEQFF
size: .; V: TRBV28; J: TRBJ1-1; D: .; DNA: TGTGCCAGCAGTTTGCAGAGAATGGCCCGGGGCGGGGCAGGTAGCACTGAAGCTTTCTTT; CDR3: CASSLQRMARGGAGSTEAFF
size: .; V: TRBV19; J: TRBJ2-7; D: .; DNA: TGTGCCAGTAGTATTCCGGGACACCTCTACGAGCAGTACTTC; CDR3: CASSIPGHLYEQYF
size: .; V: TRBV7-6; J: TRBJ2-7; D: .; DNA: TGTGCCAGCAGCTACGACTACGAGCAGTACTTC; CDR3: CASSYDYEQYF
size: .; V: TRBV6-1; J: TRBJ2-2; D: .; DNA: TGTGCCAGCAGTGCAACAAGCACCGGGGAGCTGTTTTTT; CDR3: CASSATSTGELFF
size: .; V: TRBV6-5; J: TRBJ1-2; D: .; DNA: TGTGCCAGCAGTCGCCAGGGGAGCATGGGCTACACCTTC; CDR3: CASSRQGSMGYTF
size: many; V: TRBV6-1; J: TRBJ2-7; D: TRBD1; DNA: TGTGCCACCAAAGGGGGGACAGGGGGTTACGAGCAGTACTTC; CDR3: CATKGGTGGYEQYF
size: few; V: TRBV19; J: TRBJ1-5; D: TRBD1; DNA: TGTGCCAGTAGTATATCCCGGGACAGGGTTAAGCAGCCCCAGCATTTT; CDR3: CASSISRDRVKQPQHF
size: .; V: TRBV28; J: TRBJ1-2; D: .; DNA: TGTGCCACATCGATCGGAGGCTACACCTTC; CDR3: CATSIGGYTF